This T cell receptor (beta chain) was found in a study of cytomegalovirus exposure and HLA in healthy donors. Study outcomes and limitations: The authors enumerated 150 to 200 TCR beta chains as linked to cytomegalovirus. Cytomegalovirus status, reportedly, was diagnosed with high specificity and sensitivity by the classifier.

Primers included in the PCR were 60 Vbeta and 13 Jbeta primers. The method was immunoSEQ multiplex PCR; TCRdb's version includes in-frame clones alone and lacks a portion of them. The data show around 75,000 clones, about 70% seen once. With regard to this clone: What it binds is not known.

The TCR was taken from a young man in good health and CMV-seronegative. The specimen was PBMCs.

CDR3 in amino acids: CASSLGDITTEAFF. For the CDR3, the DNA is TGTGCCAGCAGCTTGGGGGACATAACTACTGAAGCTTTCTTT. J is TRBJ1-1 and V is TRBV7-9; the D gene is possibly TRBD1 (6 bases). Germline V gene sequence: CDR1 SEHNR, CDR2 FQNEAQ (reference sequence). This CDR3 has 14 amino acids. V gave up 3 bases and J gave up 5 bases, with 13 bases separating them.